A selection of T cell receptor beta chains follows, all from one sample in a study of glioma-infiltrating T cells. TCRdb reprocessed the multiplex PCR reads via MiXCR and lists one record per CDR3 protein. The sample carries around 90,000 distinct CDR3 sequences, approximately 40% recorded once. The specimen sequenced was glioma tissue, nonneoplastic brain tissue, or PBMCs (not recorded which). These receptors originate from a human donor with low-grade glioma or glioblastoma, undergoing nonglioma brain surgery, or in good health (not recorded which). The CDR3 runs from the conserved cysteine through the conserved F or W. The D gene is left open where the match is weak. The size of a clone is reported for some rows only, either as once, few or many, or as a class for expanded clones.

size	V	J	D	CDR3	DNA
-	TRBV6-2/TRBV6-3	TRBJ1-5	-	CARSYSLQNQPRHF	TGTGCCCGCAGTTACTCGTTACAGAATCAGCCCCGGCATTTT
many	TRBV7-2	TRBJ1-2	-	CASSLAQNRNYGYTF	TGTGCCAGCAGCTTAGCGCAGAACAGAAACTATGGCTACACCTTC
many	TRBV27	TRBJ2-1	-	CASSFRSTGSGNEQFF	TGTGCCAGCAGTTTCCGATCCACAGGTTCAGGCAATGAGCAGTTCTTC
many	TRBV20-1	TRBJ1-3	-	CSARGYTRTTGNTIYF	TGCAGTGCTAGGGGCTACACCCGGACTACTGGAAACACCATATATTTT
many	TRBV6-2/TRBV6-3	TRBJ2-1	-	CASSYSEAGPNRRFF	TGTGCCAGCAGTTACTCGGAGGCAGGACCAAACCGACGGTTCTTC
many	TRBV20-1	TRBJ1-3	-	CSTYISGNTIYF	TGCAGTACTTACATCTCTGGAAACACCATATATTTT
-	TRBV7-2	TRBJ2-1	-	CASSRRRPGKNERFF	TGTGCCAGCAGTCGCAGGAGGCCCGGGAAAAATGAGCGGTTCTTC
many	TRBV18	TRBJ2-3	-	CASSYLSTSTDTQYF	TGTGCCAGCTCATACCTGAGTACAAGCACAGATACGCAGTATTTT
-	TRBV27	TRBJ2-7	-	CASGEGVSYNEQYF	TGTGCCAGCGGGGAGGGGGTCTCCTACAATGAACAGTACTTC
-	TRBV12-3/TRBV12-4	TRBJ1-5	TRBD1	CASSTDRGLQSQHF	TGTGCCAGCAGCACGGACAGGGGGCTTCAGTCCCAGCATTTT
once	TRBV29-1	TRBJ2-2	-	CSVAGRQGVSGELFF	TGCAGCGTTGCTGGGAGGCAGGGGGTCAGCGGGGAGCTGTTTTTT
-	TRBV7-2	TRBJ1-5	-	CASSTWRGCSNQPQHF	TGTGCCAGCAGCACATGGCGTGGATGTAGCAATCAGCCCCAGCATTTT
many	TRBV5-1	TRBJ2-5	-	CASSGGLLLDWETQYF	TGCGCCAGCAGCGGCGGACTACTCCTGGACTGGGAGACCCAGTACTTC
many	TRBV6-2/TRBV6-3	TRBJ2-2	-	CASSYGFDNTGELFF	TGTGCCAGCAGTTACGGGTTCGACAACACCGGGGAGCTGTTTTTT
-	TRBV7-2	TRBJ2-7	-	CASSRVLGGLYEQYF	TGTGCCAGCAGCAGGGTGCTCGGGGGGCTCTACGAGCAGTACTTC
many	TRBV3-1	TRBJ2-5	-	CASSQKSGLQETQYF	TGTGCCAGCAGCCAAAAGTCGGGACTCCAAGAGACCCAGTACTTC
many	TRBV7-9	TRBJ2-7	-	CARSTPPRRFNEQYF	TGTGCCAGGTCCACGCCCCCTCGAAGATTCAACGAGCAGTACTTC
many	TRBV28	TRBJ1-3	TRBD1	CASSLPMGQGAGNTIYF	TGTGCCAGCAGTTTACCCATGGGACAGGGGGCGGGAAACACCATATATTTT
many	TRBV6-1	TRBJ2-7	TRBD1	CASSRGQGSGEQYF	TGTGCCAGCAGTCGTGGACAGGGGTCGGGCGAGCAGTACTTC
many	TRBV7-6	TRBJ2-5	TRBD2	CASSLNSGGEETQYF	TGTGCCAGCAGCTTAAACAGCGGGGGGGAAGAGACCCAGTACTTC
many	TRBV28	TRBJ2-5	-	CASSLPRDDQETQYF	TGTGCCAGCAGTCTCCCCCGGGACGACCAAGAGACCCAGTACTTC
once	TRBV19	TRBJ1-2	-	CVSSINQSFYGYTF	TGTGTCAGTAGTATAAATCAGTCTTTCTATGGCTACACCTTC
-	TRBV10-3	TRBJ2-1	TRBD2	CATWTSGRVGDEQFF	TGTGCCACCTGGACTAGCGGGAGGGTCGGGGATGAGCAGTTCTTC
many	TRBV2	TRBJ2-7	-	CASSEAAAKYF	TGTGCCAGCAGTGAAGCGGCAGCAAAGTACTTC
-	TRBV5-4	TRBJ2-5	TRBD1	CASSSGPYSRTGPQETQYF	TGTGCCAGCAGCTCCGGGCCTTACTCCAGGACAGGGCCCCAAGAGACCCAGTACTTC
many	TRBV20-1	TRBJ2-1	-	CSADGDNEQFF	TGCAGTGCTGACGGAGACAATGAGCAGTTCTTC
few	TRBV5-6	TRBJ1-2	TRBD1	CASTTFRDRGPGYTF	TGTGCCAGCACCACTTTTCGGGACAGGGGACCTGGCTACACCTTC
many	TRBV20-1	TRBJ2-1	TRBD2	CSASPASGDYNEQFF	TGCAGTGCTAGCCCGGCTAGCGGGGACTACAATGAGCAGTTCTTC
many	TRBV6-2/TRBV6-3	TRBJ2-3	-	CASTSGTTDTQYF	TGTGCCAGCACCTCAGGTACTACAGATACGCAGTATTTT
many	TRBV7-9	TRBJ2-1	-	CASSSHYNEQFF	TGTGCCAGCAGCTCGCACTACAATGAGCAGTTCTTC
-	TRBV27	TRBJ2-4	-	CASSLVGVVTDTQYF	TGTGCCAGCAGTTTGGTGGGAGTAGTCACAGATACGCAGTACTTC
-	TRBV4-1	TRBJ2-1	TRBD2	CTSSHAGGPYNEQFF	TGCACCAGCAGTCACGCGGGAGGGCCCTACAATGAGCAGTTCTTC
many	TRBV20-1	TRBJ1-5	TRBD1	CSATPGQGYQPQHF	TGCAGTGCTACGCCGGGACAGGGGTATCAGCCCCAGCATTTT
-	TRBV25-1	TRBJ2-7	TRBD1	CASTGQGYGQYF	TGTGCCAGCACGGGACAGGGCTACGGGCAGTACTTC
many	TRBV6-1	TRBJ2-1	TRBD1	CASSENRGDNEQFF	TGTGCCAGCAGTGAGAACAGGGGAGACAATGAGCAGTTCTTC
many	TRBV10-2	TRBJ2-1	TRBD2	CASSYLPLAGGGNEQFF	TGCGCCAGCAGCTATCTCCCCCTAGCGGGGGGGGGGAATGAGCAGTTCTTC
many	TRBV4-1	TRBJ2-7	TRBD2	CASSQDPGLAGGSGYYEQYF	TGCGCCAGCAGCCAAGATCCGGGACTAGCGGGGGGGTCGGGGTATTACGAGCAGTACTTC
many	TRBV14	TRBJ2-1	-	CASSQELGGEQFF	TGTGCCAGCAGCCAAGAACTTGGCGGTGAGCAGTTCTTC
-	TRBV9	TRBJ1-1	-	CASSVGANTEAFF	TGTGCCAGCAGCGTAGGGGCGAACACTGAAGCTTTCTTT
many	TRBV6-2/TRBV6-3	TRBJ2-2	-	CASSYPVAGELFF	TGTGCCAGCAGTTACCCCGTTGCCGGGGAGCTGTTTTTT
many	TRBV28	TRBJ1-1	-	CASISPGGMDAFF	TGTGCCAGCATTTCCCCGGGGGGCATGGACGCTTTCTTT
-	TRBV6-5	TRBJ2-1	TRBD2	CASSLVAGGYNEQFF	TGTGCCAGCAGTTTGGTAGCGGGAGGATACAATGAGCAGTTCTTC
-	TRBV28	TRBJ2-7	TRBD1	CASSYRTGASTNPYEQYF	TGTGCCAGCAGTTACCGGACAGGGGCCTCGACGAACCCCTACGAGCAGTACTTC
many	TRBV27	TRBJ2-1	TRBD2	CASSLRGLAENEQFF	TGTGCCAGCAGTTTAAGGGGACTAGCGGAGAATGAGCAGTTCTTC
many	TRBV7-8	TRBJ1-6	TRBD1	CASSLATGIGSPLHF	TGTGCCAGCAGCTTAGCGACAGGGATTGGATCACCCCTCCACTTT
many	TRBV29-1	TRBJ2-1	-	CSVNGYNEQFF	TGCAGCGTGAACGGGTACAATGAGCAGTTCTTC